This T cell receptor beta chain was obtained from a study of CD8 T cells in ankylosing spondylitis. This clonotype appeared many times. One junction end does not reproduce the germline sequence, and a read error may be involved. Libraries for TCR beta were made by quantitative 5'-RACE with molecular barcodes. TCRdb itself ran the 5' RACE reads through MiXCR, one entry per CDR3 protein. The sample shows roughly 230,000 distinct CDR3 sequences, under 12% of them seen only once. Sequenced material: blood, either unsorted or a sorted T cell fraction (not recorded which). The origin of this receptor is a male donor with ankylosing spondylitis or in good health (not recorded which).

The CDR3 spells CSAGDPGQGFNEQYF. The CDR3 DNA is TGCAGTGCTGGAGACCCGGGACAGGGATTCAACGAGCAGTACTTC. The V and J genes are TRBV20-1 and TRBJ2-7; TRBD1 aligns across 9 bases. This CDR3 has 15 amino acids. Germline V lookup: CDR1 DFQATT, CDR2 SNEGSKA (reference sequence).